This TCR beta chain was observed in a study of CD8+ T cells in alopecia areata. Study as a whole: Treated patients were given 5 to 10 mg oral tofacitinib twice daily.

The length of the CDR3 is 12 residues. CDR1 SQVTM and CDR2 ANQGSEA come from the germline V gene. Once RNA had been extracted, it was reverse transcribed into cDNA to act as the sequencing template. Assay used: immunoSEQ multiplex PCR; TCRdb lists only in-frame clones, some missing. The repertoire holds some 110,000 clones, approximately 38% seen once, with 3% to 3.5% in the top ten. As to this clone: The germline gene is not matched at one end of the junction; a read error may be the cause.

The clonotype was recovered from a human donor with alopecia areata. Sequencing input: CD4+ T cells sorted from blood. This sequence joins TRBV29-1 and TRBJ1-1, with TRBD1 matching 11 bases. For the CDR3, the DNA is TGCAGGGTTGGGGGACAGGGGGAAACTGCTTTCTTT. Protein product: CRVGGQGETAFF.